This record looks at one TCR beta chain sequence and its context. Its target is unknown. The data were produced by immunoSEQ multiplex PCR, yet TCRdb's version contains in-frame clones alone and is incomplete. The data hold over 80,000 clones, with 80% to 90% observed a single time. This entry comes from a study of T cell responses to AZD1222 COVID-19 vaccine. This CDR3 region has 17 residues. Trimming took off 3 bases at V and 0 bases at J, with 15 bases between the two ends. Germline CDR1 and CDR2: SGHAT and FQNNGV. General observations from the study: White British people made up most donors, females outnumbered males, and clonal diversity was possibly underestimated. The study found vaccine-associated CD4 TCRs spanning spike, dominant at 160-218 and 743-854. Close to half of spike-specific TCRs reportedly recognize unmutated variant regions.

Here the sequenced sample was peripheral blood, taken on day 0 of AZD1222 vaccination. The source is an adult in good health. The chain links TRBV11-2 to TRBJ1-3, with D uncertain. CDR3 protein: CASSLSSQPDSGNTIYF. The CDR3 DNA sequence: TGTGCCAGCAGCTTGTCGTCACAGCCCGACTCTGGAAACACCATATATTTT.